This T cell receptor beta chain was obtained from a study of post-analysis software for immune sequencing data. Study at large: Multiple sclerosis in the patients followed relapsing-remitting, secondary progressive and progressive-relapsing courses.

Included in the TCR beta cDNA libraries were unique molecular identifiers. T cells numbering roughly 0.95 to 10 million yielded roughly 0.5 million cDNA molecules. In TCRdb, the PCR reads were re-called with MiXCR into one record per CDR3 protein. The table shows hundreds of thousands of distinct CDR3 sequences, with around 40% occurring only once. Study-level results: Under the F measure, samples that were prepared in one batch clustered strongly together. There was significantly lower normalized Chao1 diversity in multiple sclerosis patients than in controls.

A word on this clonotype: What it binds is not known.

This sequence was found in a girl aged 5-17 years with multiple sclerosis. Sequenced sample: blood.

The DNA of the CDR3 is TGTGCCACCAGTGATTTCGCGGGAGGCCGTAGGAATGAGCAGTTCTTC. Protein sequence: CATSDFAGGRRNEQFF. The chain couples TRBV24-1 to TRBJ2-1, with 8 bases that match TRBD2. V gave up 1 base and J gave up 7 bases; unmatched junction bases: 8. Germline V gives CDR1 KGHDR, CDR2 SFDVKD. The CDR3 spans 16 residues.